A selection of T cell receptor beta chains follows, all from one sample in a study of Graves' ophthalmopathy and Graves' hyperthyroidism. TCRdb fed the multiplex PCR reads into MiXCR, producing one record per CDR3 protein. The sample lists about 620,000 distinct CDR3 sequences; over 20% were seen once. Specimen: peripheral blood. Receptor source: a woman aged 18 to 35 with stable Graves' hyperthyroidism. Some clones in this sample may be carry-over from other donors' samples. Each CDR3 is given with its conserved first and last residue. D genes are given only for firm matches. Clone size is stated in some rows and not others, as once, few, many or a class when expanded.

j_call | d_call | cdr3_length | v_call | clone_size | cdr3_nt | cdr3_aa
TRBJ2-2 | NA | 17 | TRBV11-1 | NA | TGTGCCAGCAGCTTATCAGGCCGGCGGACGAACACCGGGGAGCTGTTTTTT | CASSLSGRRTNTGELFF
TRBJ1-2 | NA | 11 | TRBV6-1 | NA | TGTGCCACGAAGTCGGGCTATGGCTACACCTTC | CATKSGYGYTF
TRBJ1-1 | NA | 15 | TRBV6-2/TRBV6-3 | many | TGTGCCAGCAGATCGTTGCGGCAGCTGAACACTGAAGCTTTCTTT | CASRSLRQLNTEAFF
TRBJ2-2 | TRBD2 | 19 | TRBV11-3 | few | TGTGCCAGCAGCTCCGTTCGTTCTTCTATAACTAGCGGGGGGGCCGAGCTGTTTTTT | CASSSVRSSITSGGAELFF
TRBJ1-6 | TRBD1 | 16 | TRBV27 | many | TGTGCCAGCAGTTTAACCCCGGACAGGGGAGTTTCACCCCTCCACTTT | CASSLTPDRGVSPLHF
TRBJ1-1 | NA | 15 | TRBV4-1 | NA | TGCGCCAGCAGCCAACGGGTAGGGAGGAACACTGAAGCTTTCTTT | CASSQRVGRNTEAFF
TRBJ2-7 | TRBD1 | 12 | TRBV2 | many | TGTGCGGTCCGGACAGGGGGCTACGAGCAGTACTTC | CAVRTGGYEQYF
TRBJ1-1 | NA | 11 | TRBV29-1 | few | TGCAGCCTTCTAATGAACACTGAAGCTTTCTTT | CSLLMNTEAFF
TRBJ1-1 | TRBD1 | 15 | TRBV2 | many | TGTGCCGGCACAGGCGGAGGGGGCCCGGAAACTGAAGCTTTCTTT | CAGTGGGGPETEAFF
TRBJ1-1 | NA | 12 | TRBV5-1 | many | TGCGCCAGCAGGGATATGAACACTGAAGCTTTCTTT | CASRDMNTEAFF
TRBJ1-5 | NA | 18 | TRBV28 | once | TGTGCCAGCAGTTTAGGTCCCGGGCAGGGTTTTGGCAATCAGCCCCAGCATTTT | CASSLGPGQGFGNQPQHF
TRBJ2-7 | TRBD1 | 13 | TRBV2 | few | TGTGCCAGCATGAGGACAGGGAAAGGCGAGCAGTACTTC | CASMRTGKGEQYF
TRBJ2-7 | NA | 13 | TRBV7-3 | few | TGTGCCAGCAGCCTCGACAGCATGAACGAGCAGTACTTC | CASSLDSMNEQYF
TRBJ2-7 | NA | 14 | TRBV10-3 | NA | TGTGCCATCAGTGAGGGGACCGATACCGGCGAGCAGTACTTC | CAISEGTDTGEQYF
TRBJ1-2 | TRBD1 | 15 | TRBV6-1 | many | TGTGCCAGCAGTCCCGGGACAGGGTACACCTATGGCTACACCTTC | CASSPGTGYTYGYTF
TRBJ2-7 | TRBD2 | 15 | TRBV11-1 | many | TGTGCCAGCAGCCCATCCACTAGCGGGAGTGGTGAGCAGTACTTC | CASSPSTSGSGEQYF
TRBJ1-1 | TRBD1 | 15 | TRBV2 | many | TGTGCCAGCAGTGGCCGGACAGGGAGGTACACTGAAGCTTTCTTT | CASSGRTGRYTEAFF
TRBJ2-2 | NA | 16 | TRBV7-3 | NA | TGTGCCAGCAGCTTGCTAATCACTGGGCACACCGGGGAGCTGTTTTTT | CASSLLITGHTGELFF
TRBJ2-7 | NA | 14 | TRBV4-2 | NA | TGTGCCAGCAGCCAAGACAAGGGGCTCTACGAGCAGTACTTC | CASSQDKGLYEQYF
TRBJ1-1 | TRBD1 | 15 | TRBV6-1 | NA | TGTGCCAGCAGCAAATCCAGACAGGGGTTCACTGAAGCTTTCTTT | CASSKSRQGFTEAFF
TRBJ2-7 | TRBD2 | 13 | TRBV29-1 | many | TGCAGCGTACTACTAGCGCATTCCTACGAGCAGTACTTC | CSVLLAHSYEQYF
TRBJ1-2 | NA | 15 | TRBV18 | NA | TGTGCCAGCTCACCAGGGGAAGTCGGCACCTATGGCTACACCTTC | CASSPGEVGTYGYTF
TRBJ1-1 | TRBD1 | 14 | TRBV19 | NA | TGTGCCAGTAGAGCGACAGGGTCGAACACTGAAGCTTTCTTT | CASRATGSNTEAFF
TRBJ2-7 | TRBD1 | 15 | TRBV29-1 | many | TGCAGCGTTGTCCCCCGGGACAGGCCATCCTACGAGCAGTACTTC | CSVVPRDRPSYEQYF
TRBJ1-5 | NA | 13 | TRBV24-1 | many | TGTGCCACCAGTGCCAGGGACTCAATGCCCCAGCATTTT | CATSARDSMPQHF
TRBJ2-3 | NA | 16 | TRBV12-3/TRBV12-4 | many | TGTGCCAGCAGTTTTAGGCAGACCCAGGGTGGGGATACGCAGTATTTT | CASSFRQTQGGDTQYF
TRBJ2-7 | NA | 14 | TRBV2 | many | TGTGCCAGCAGTGATGTCAGTAGCTCCTACGAGCAGTACTTC | CASSDVSSSYEQYF
TRBJ2-2 | NA | 15 | TRBV15 | many | TGTGCCACCAGCGACCCAGAACTGAACACCGGGGAGCTGTTTTTT | CATSDPELNTGELFF
TRBJ1-2 | NA | 11 | TRBV20-1 | many | TGCAGTGCTAAACAGGGTGGCGGCTACACCTTC | CSAKQGGGYTF
TRBJ2-7 | TRBD1 | 15 | TRBV4-2 | few | TGTGCCAGCAGCCAAGCCGGGACAGGGGTCTACGAGCAGTACTTC | CASSQAGTGVYEQYF
TRBJ2-7 | TRBD2 | 17 | TRBV13 | few | TGTGCCAGCAGCTTAGGCCTAGCGGGGGGCTCCCGGGACGAGCAGTACTTC | CASSLGLAGGSRDEQYF
TRBJ2-2 | NA | 12 | TRBV10-3 | many | TGTGCCATCAGAACAGGGTCCGGGGAGCTGTTTTTT | CAIRTGSGELFF
TRBJ1-1 | NA | 12 | TRBV12-5 | few | TGTGCTAGTGGTTCGGGGCGGACTGAAGCTTTCTTT | CASGSGRTEAFF